The present TCR beta chain was sequenced within a study of T cell repertoires in cytomegalovirus infection (dated by TCRdb to between 2019 and 2020). For context, the study as a whole: The HLA type of each donor mattered for the analysis, because public TCR beta signatures pointed to carriage of CMV infection along with the matching HLA type. Study-wide conclusions, independent of this receptor: In the ex vivo response, HLA-C-restricted CMV-specific TCR beta clonotypes were dominant, and in two of eight donors the single most frequent clonotype came from this HLA-C-restricted group. Cumulative frequency of public TCR beta family members discriminated carriers of CMV infection plus the relevant HLA type in this cohort and an independent 352-donor cohort.

TCRdb shows the sequencer as Illumina HiSeq 1500. TCRdb took the public reads, trimmed them with fastp at Q25, ran MiXCR for clone calling and kept in-frame beta chains. Records with the same CDR3 protein are collapsed into one entry carrying the most frequent genes and DNA. The sample data list around 530,000 distinct CDR3 sequences, and about 15% of these were observed just once. 20% to 30% of the sample lies in the top ten. The sample holds many counts of this clonotype. It lacks a known antigen. No base quality values were provided; no much bigger clone lies one nucleotide off. Sequencing was performed on CD8+ T cells from PBMCs. This clonotype was obtained from a human donor in good health (CMV status not recorded). Some clones in this sample may be carry-over from other donors' samples.

In nucleotide form, the sequence is TGTGCCAGCAGTCCATCGGGACAGGGCTCTGGAAACACCATATATTTT. It codes for CASSPSGQGSGNTIYF. Recombination connected TRBV12-3 or TRBV12-4 to TRBJ1-3; TRBD1 matches 9 bases in the middle. Clipping removes 5 bases from V and 0 bases from J, with 5 as the unmatched junction base count. Including the terminal cysteine and phenylalanine, the CDR3 comprises 16 residues. Only the CDR3 portion is preserved as DNA: 48 bases, with reading frame beginning at the first base.